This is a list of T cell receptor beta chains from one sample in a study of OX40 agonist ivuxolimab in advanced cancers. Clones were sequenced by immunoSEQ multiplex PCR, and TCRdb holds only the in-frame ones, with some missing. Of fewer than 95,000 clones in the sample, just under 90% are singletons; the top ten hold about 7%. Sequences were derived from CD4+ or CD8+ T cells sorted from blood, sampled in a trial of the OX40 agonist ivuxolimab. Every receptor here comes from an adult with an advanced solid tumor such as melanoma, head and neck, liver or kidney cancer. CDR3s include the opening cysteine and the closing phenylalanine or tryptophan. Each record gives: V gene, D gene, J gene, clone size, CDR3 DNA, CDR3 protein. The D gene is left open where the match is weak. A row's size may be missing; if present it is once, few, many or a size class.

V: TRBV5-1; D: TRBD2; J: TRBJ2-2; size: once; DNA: TGCGCCAGCAGCTCTGGACTAGCGGACACCGGGGAGCTGTTTTTT; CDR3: CASSSGLADTGELFF
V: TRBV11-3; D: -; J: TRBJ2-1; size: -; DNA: TGTGCCAGCAGCTTGGGGGAATGGAATGAGCAGTTCTTC; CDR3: CASSLGEWNEQFF
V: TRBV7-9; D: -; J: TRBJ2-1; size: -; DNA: TGTGCCAGCAGCTTAGCGGGAGGATACAATGAGCAGTTCTTC; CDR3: CASSLAGGYNEQFF
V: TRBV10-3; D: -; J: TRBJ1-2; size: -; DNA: TGTGCCATCAGGAAACCAGGGGACTATGGCTACACCTTC; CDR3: CAIRKPGDYGYTF
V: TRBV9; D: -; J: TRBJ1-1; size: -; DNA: TGTGCCAGCAGCGTAGGTGGGGGAGGAATGAACACTGAAGCTTTCTTT; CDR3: CASSVGGGGMNTEAFF
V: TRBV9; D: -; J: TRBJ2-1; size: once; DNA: TGTGCCAGCAGCGTAGCTACGTGTCCCGCGGGGGCTATCGATTGCCCCTACAATGAGCAGTTCTTC; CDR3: CASSVATCPAGAIDCPYNEQFF
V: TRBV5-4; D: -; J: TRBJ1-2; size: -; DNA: TGTGCCAGCAGCTTCGATGGGGGGCAGGGGTATGGCTACACCTTC; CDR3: CASSFDGGQGYGYTF
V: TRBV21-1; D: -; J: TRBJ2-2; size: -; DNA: TGTGCCAGCAGCCCAGCTGCGGGCACCGGGGAGCTGTTTTTT; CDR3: CASSPAAGTGELFF
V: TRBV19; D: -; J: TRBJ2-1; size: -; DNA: TGTGCCAGTAGTATCACAGGGTACAATGAGCAGTTCTTC; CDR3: CASSITGYNEQFF
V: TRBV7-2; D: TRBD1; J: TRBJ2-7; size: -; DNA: TGTGCCAGCAGCATCGGGACAGGGAGGTCCTACGAGCAGTACTTC; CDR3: CASSIGTGRSYEQYF
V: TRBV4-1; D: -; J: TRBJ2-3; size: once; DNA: TGCGCCAGCAGCCAAGATGGCCAGGGTGTCTCAGATACGCAGTATTTT; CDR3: CASSQDGQGVSDTQYF
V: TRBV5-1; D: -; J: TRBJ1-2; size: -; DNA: TGCGCCAGCACCCTTGACGGCGACTATGGCTACACCTTC; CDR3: CASTLDGDYGYTF
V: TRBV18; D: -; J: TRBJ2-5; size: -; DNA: TGTGCCAGCTCACTCACTGGGGGTGGCCCCCGAGAGACCCAGTACTTC; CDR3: CASSLTGGGPRETQYF
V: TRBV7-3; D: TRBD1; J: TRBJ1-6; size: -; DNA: TGTGCCAGCAGCGAGGGACAGGGTAGTTCACCCCTCCACTTT; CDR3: CASSEGQGSSPLHF
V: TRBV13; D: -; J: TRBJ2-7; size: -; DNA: TGTGCCAGCAGCTTGTCTGGACAAAACGAGCAGTACTTC; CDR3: CASSLSGQNEQYF
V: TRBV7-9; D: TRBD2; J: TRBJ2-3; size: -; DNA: TGTGCCAGCAGCGGATTGGGACTAGCGGATGGCCGCACAGATACGCAGTATTTT; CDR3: CASSGLGLADGRTDTQYF
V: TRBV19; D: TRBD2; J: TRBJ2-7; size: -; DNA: TGTGCCAGTAGTGACCTTAGCGGGAGGGCCTCCTACGAGCAGTACTTC; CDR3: CASSDLSGRASYEQYF
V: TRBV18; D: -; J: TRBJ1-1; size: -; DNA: TGTGCCAGCTCACCCCTCGAGGTCATGAACACTGAAGCTTTCTTT; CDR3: CASSPLEVMNTEAFF
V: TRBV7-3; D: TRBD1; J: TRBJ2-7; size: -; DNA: TGTGCCAGCAGCTTAGGACAGGGGTTCTACGAGCAGTACTTC; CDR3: CASSLGQGFYEQYF
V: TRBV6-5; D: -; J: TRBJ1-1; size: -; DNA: TGTGCCAGCAGTGAGTCGGAGAACACTGAAGCTTTCTTT; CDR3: CASSESENTEAFF
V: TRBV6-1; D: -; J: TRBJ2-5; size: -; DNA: TGTGCCAGCAGTTATGACAGACAAGAGACCCAGTACTTC; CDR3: CASSYDRQETQYF
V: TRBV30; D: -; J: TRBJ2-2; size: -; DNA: TGTGCCTGGAGTGGGTCCAGCGGGAACACCGGGGAGCTGTTTTTT; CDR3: CAWSGSSGNTGELFF
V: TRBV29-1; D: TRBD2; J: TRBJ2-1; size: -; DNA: TGCAGCGTTGGGACTAGCGGATACAATGAGCAGTTCTTC; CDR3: CSVGTSGYNEQFF
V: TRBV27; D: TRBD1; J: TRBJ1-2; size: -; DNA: TGTGCCAGTCGAGGAGGGGGCATAAACTATGGCTACACCTTC; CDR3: CASRGGGINYGYTF
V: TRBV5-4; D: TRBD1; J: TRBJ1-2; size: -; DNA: TGTGCCAGCAGCTTGGCCGGGGACAGGGGGTTGGGTGGCTACACCTTC; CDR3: CASSLAGDRGLGGYTF
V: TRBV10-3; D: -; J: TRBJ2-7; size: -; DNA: TGTGCCAGCAGTTACAAGAGAGGGAACTACGAGCAGTACTTC; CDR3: CASSYKRGNYEQYF
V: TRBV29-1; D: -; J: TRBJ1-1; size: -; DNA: TGCAGCGTTGAAGATGGACAGAGGAACACTGAAGCTTTCTTT; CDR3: CSVEDGQRNTEAFF
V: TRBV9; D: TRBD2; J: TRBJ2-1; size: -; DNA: TGTGCCAGCAGCGTAACTAGCGGTCTTTACAATGAGCAGTTCTTC; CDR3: CASSVTSGLYNEQFF
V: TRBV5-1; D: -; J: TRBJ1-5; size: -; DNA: TGCGCCAGCAGCTTGGCCGGGGCACCCAATCAGCCCCAGCATTTT; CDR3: CASSLAGAPNQPQHF
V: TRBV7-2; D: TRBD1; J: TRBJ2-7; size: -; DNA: TGTGCCAGCAGCTCCTTGGGACAGGGTAGCTACGAGCAGTACTTC; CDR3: CASSSLGQGSYEQYF
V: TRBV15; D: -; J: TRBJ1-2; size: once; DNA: TGTGCCACCAGCAGACGACAGAACTATGGCTACACCTTC; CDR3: CATSRRQNYGYTF